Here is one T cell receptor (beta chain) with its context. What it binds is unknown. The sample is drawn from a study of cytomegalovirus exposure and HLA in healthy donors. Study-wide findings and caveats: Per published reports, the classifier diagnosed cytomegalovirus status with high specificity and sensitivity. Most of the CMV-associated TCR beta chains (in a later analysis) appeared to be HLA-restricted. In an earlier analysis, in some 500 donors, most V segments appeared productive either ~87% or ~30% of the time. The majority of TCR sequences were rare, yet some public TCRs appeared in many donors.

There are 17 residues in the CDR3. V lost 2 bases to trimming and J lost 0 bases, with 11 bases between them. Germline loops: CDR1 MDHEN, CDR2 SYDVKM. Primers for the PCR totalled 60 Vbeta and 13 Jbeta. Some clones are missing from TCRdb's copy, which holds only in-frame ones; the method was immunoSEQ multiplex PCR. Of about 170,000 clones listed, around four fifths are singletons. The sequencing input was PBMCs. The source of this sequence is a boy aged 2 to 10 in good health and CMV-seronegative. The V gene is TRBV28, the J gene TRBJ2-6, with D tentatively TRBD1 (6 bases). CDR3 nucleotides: TGTGCCAGCAGTTTACTCCGGACAGTCTCTGGGGCCAACGTCCTGACTTTC. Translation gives CASSLLRTVSGANVLTF.